The next 32 T cell receptor beta chains were all read from a single sample in a study of regulatory T cells in long-lasting Graves disease. Time point in this sample: newly diagnosed GD, antithyroid drugs for less than 3 months. The TCR library used RNA extracted from PBMCs. CDR3-region Arm-PCR and iRepertoire HTBI primers produced the TCR beta libraries. Via MiXCR, TCRdb re-called the multiplex PCR reads, giving one row per CDR3 protein. The table has 530,000 or so distinct CDR3 sequences, about 15% seen once. The same data also went into a second study, on T cells in Graves' hyperthyroidism and ophthalmopathy.

Here the sequenced sample was peripheral blood mononuclear cells (PBMCs), taken at new diagnosis, from a patient treated with antithyroid drugs. These receptors all come from a man aged 18 to 35 with Graves disease.

There are many counts of this clonotype. The chain carries TRBV6-2 or TRBV6-3 and TRBJ1-5, with D tentatively TRBD1 (5 bases). This CDR3 comprises 15 residues. Germline V gives CDR1 MNHEY, CDR2 SVGEGT. Trimming took 5 bases from V and 2 from J, leaving 13 bases between them. CDR3 sequence reads: CASSPYLGGNQPQHF. CDR3 DNA sequence: TGTGCCAGCAGTCCTTATCTGGGGGGCAATCAGCCCCAGCATTTT.

This chain connects TRBV27 to TRBJ2-7; 11 positions agree with TRBD2. The V segment lost 6 bases and the J segment 11 bases; nucleotides outside the gene matches: 12. This CDR3 contains 14 residues. CDR1 MNHEY and CDR2 SMNVEV come from the germline V gene (reference sequence). The DNA of the CDR3 is TGTGCCAGCAGCCTGACACTAGCGGGAGAAGTGAAGTACTTC. It specifies CASSLTLAGEVKYF.

This clonotype has a count of ten or more. The genes are TRBV15 and TRBJ2-5; TRBD2 aligns across 13 bases. Germline V gives CDR1 LNHNV, CDR2 YYDKDF (reference sequence). The CDR3 contains 16 residues. V was pared by 5 bases and J by 4 bases, with 7 bases of the junction left unmatched. CDR3 in DNA: TGTGCCACCAGCTCAGGACTAGCGGGAGTAGGAGAGACCCAGTACTTC. This translates into CATSSGLAGVGETQYF.

This clonotype was detected ten times or more. This chain uses TRBV7-8 with TRBJ1-2; no reliable D call. Trimming pared 5 bases from V and 11 bases from J, leaving 18 bases between. Germline V gene sequence: CDR1 SGHVS, CDR2 FQNEAQ. The length of the CDR3 is 13 residues. The CDR3 nucleotides are TGTGCCAGCAGCGCAGGAGGACTTCCTATATACACCTTC. Encoded protein: CASSAGGLPIYTF.

In this sample, this clonotype turned up a few times. The J gene is TRBJ1-1, the V gene TRBV15; D gene unclear. CDR1 is LNHNV, CDR2 YYDKDF, per germline (reference sequence). The germline V and J ends were trimmed by 0 bases and 0 bases, with 17 bases remaining between them. The CDR3 sequence is 18 residues long. The CDR3 here is CATSRDWFEHGLNTEAFF. The CDR3 region has the DNA TGTGCCACCAGCAGAGATTGGTTCGAACACGGCCTGAACACTGAAGCTTTCTTT. Drawing the rest from reference TRBV15 and TRBJ1-1, the complete variable domain is DAMVIQNPRYQVTQFGKPVTLSCSQTLNHNVMYWYQQKSSQAPKLLFHYYDKDFNNEADTPDNFQSRRPNTSFCFLDIRSPGLGDTAMYLCATSRDWFEHGLNTEAFFGQGTRLTVV.

Ten or more counts support this clonotype. This chain connects TRBV28 to TRBJ2-7; D uncertain. V gave up 1 base and J gave up 7 bases, with 8 bases separating them. CDR3 size: 12 residues. Looked up from germline, CDR1 is MDHEN and CDR2 is SYDVKM. The CDR3 DNA sequence: TGTGCCAGCAGTTTATACAAGCGAGAGCAGTACTTC. Translated, it gives CASSLYKREQYF. Drawing the rest from reference TRBV28 and TRBJ2-7, the complete variable domain is DVKVTQSSRYLVKRTGEKVFLECVQDMDHENMFWYRQDPGLGLRLIYFSYDVKMKEKGDIPEGYSVSREKKERFSLILESASTNQTSMYLCASSLYKREQYFGPGTRLTVT.

This clonotype occurred many times. The chain uses TRBV28 and TRBJ2-5, with 10 bases that match TRBD2. V lost 3 bases and J lost 5; bases outside the gene matches: 9. Germline CDR1 reads MDHEN; CDR2 reads SYDVKM. The CDR3 is made up of 16 amino acids. The CDR3 DNA reads TGTGCCAGCAGTTTCCTAGCGGGAGAAGACGGGGAGACCCAGTACTTC. Amino acid sequence: CASSFLAGEDGETQYF.

This clonotype was counted at least ten times. The rearrangement joins TRBV28 to TRBJ2-3; 8 nucleotides match TRBD2. J lost 4 bases, V lost 6 bases, and 12 bases had no gene match. There are 16 residues in the CDR3. Germline V CDR1 and CDR2: MDHEN, SYDVKM. Here the CDR3 DNA reads TGTGCCAGCAGACCCCCCAGCGGGAGATTGCCAGATACGCAGTATTTT. Translated: CASRPPSGRLPDTQYF.

This clonotype occurred many times. CDR3 loop: CASSSVGTEAFF. CDR3 DNA: TGTGCCAGCAGCTCGGTTGGCACTGAAGCTTTCTTT. The chain combines TRBV3-1 with TRBJ1-1; D uncertain. V lost 5 bases to trimming and J lost 4 bases, with 8 bases between them. Germline V gene lookup returns CDR1 LGHDT and CDR2 YNNKEL (reference sequence). The CDR3 totals 12 residues.

The V and J genes are TRBV20-1 and TRBJ2-1; 7 bases agree with TRBD2. CDR1 is DFQATT and CDR2 is SNEGSKA in the germline V gene (reference sequence). CDR3 length equals 16 residues. V was clipped by 1 base and J by 2 bases; unmatched bases: 8. The CDR3, as DNA: TGCAGTGCTAGAGGGTTTAGCGGGCGCACCTACAATGAGCAGTTCTTC. Its protein product is CSARGFSGRTYNEQFF.

This clonotype was seen just once. The genes are TRBV20-1 and TRBJ2-3; 8 bases are a match to TRBD2. Germline V gene lookup returns CDR1 DFQATT and CDR2 SNEGSKA (reference sequence). The CDR3 runs to 14 residues. V trimming: 2 bases; J trimming: 5 bases; junction bases outside the gene matches: 6. For the CDR3, the DNA is TGCAGTGCTAGACCTAGCGGGTGGGGAGATACGCAGTATTTT. Translation gives CSARPSGWGDTQYF.

This clonotype has a count of ten or more. The J gene is TRBJ2-7, the V gene TRBV9; 10 bases align to TRBD1. The CDR3 spans 17 residues. The J segment lost 0 bases and the V segment lost 4 bases, leaving 10 bases of the junction unmatched. The germline V gene encodes CDR1 SGDLS and CDR2 YYNGEE. The CDR3 region is CASSPFLRTGGSYEQYF. The CDR3 coding sequence is TGTGCCAGCAGCCCTTTCCTGAGGACAGGGGGCTCCTACGAGCAGTACTTC.

In this sample, this clonotype turned up once. V usage is TRBV13 and J usage is TRBJ1-2; 12 bases map to TRBD1. V trimming: 4 bases; J trimming: 7 bases; junction bases outside the gene matches: 4. Germline lookup yields CDR1 PRHDT and CDR2 FYEKMQ (reference sequence). The CDR3 is 14 amino acids. CDR3 DNA sequence: TGTGCCAGCAGCTCCGGGACAGGGGGCATTGGCTACACCTTC. Protein: CASSSGTGGIGYTF.

This clonotype has only a few counts. This chain's CDR3 is CSARDTWNTEAFF. The CDR3 DNA reads as TGCAGTGCTCGGGACACCTGGAACACTGAAGCTTTCTTT. The chain carries TRBV20-1 and TRBJ1-1; possibly TRBD1 for D (6 bases). The CDR3 contains 13 residues. The germline gives CDR1 DFQATT, CDR2 SNEGSKA (reference sequence). Trimming took off 5 bases at V and 1 base at J, with 11 bases between the two ends.

This clonotype showed up many times. The chain uses TRBV12-3 or TRBV12-4 and TRBJ1-2; D gene ambiguous. CDR3 length: 12 residues. V gave up 5 bases and J gave up 7 bases, with 11 bases separating them. The CDR3 protein is CASSLIGSGYTF. DNA for the CDR3: TGTGCCAGCAGTCTAATAGGGAGTGGCTACACCTTC.

This CDR3 reads CASSTGPDQPYF. DNA of the CDR3: TGTGCCAGCAGTACCGGACCTGACCAGCCGTACTTC. The J gene is TRBJ2-7, the V gene TRBV6-2 or TRBV6-3; no clear D. This CDR3 region has 12 residues. Germline V gene data show CDR1 as MNHEY and CDR2 as SVGEGT. The germline V and J ends were trimmed by 5 bases and 12 bases, with 17 bases remaining between them.

This clonotype was recorded many times. This rearrangement joins TRBV2 to TRBJ2-7, with 10 positions matching TRBD1. CDR3 size: 14 residues. V gave up 9 bases and J gave up 2 bases; unmatched junction bases: 7. Germline V lookup: CDR1 SNHLY, CDR2 FYNNEI. The CDR3 here is CASIEGTGAYEQYF. The CDR3 bases are TGTGCCAGTATAGAGGGGACAGGGGCCTACGAGCAGTACTTC.

In this sample, this clonotype turned up many times. The rearrangement links TRBV5-1 to TRBJ1-1; no clear D. This CDR3 spans 14 amino acids. Germline V gene data show CDR1 as SGHRS and CDR2 as YFSETQ. Trimming removed 3 bases at V and 4 bases at J, with 13 bases between. This CDR3 reads CASSSYTSGTEAFF. The DNA for the CDR3 is TGCGCCAGCAGCTCGTACACTTCTGGCACTGAAGCTTTCTTT.

The genes are TRBV9 and TRBJ2-3; D perhaps matches TRBD1 (6 bases). The CDR3 totals 15 residues. Germline V gene sequence: CDR1 SGDLS, CDR2 YYNGEE. Trimming left V 4 bases short and J 4 bases short, with 16 bases between. The CDR3 is CASSLKTGSPDTQYF. The CDR3 nucleotides read TGTGCCAGCAGCCTAAAAACAGGGTCTCCAGATACGCAGTATTTT.

The genes are TRBV5-8 and TRBJ2-1; D may be TRBD1 (6 bases). V was cut by 4 bases and J by 8 bases, with 13 bases left in between. CDR3 length equals 13 residues. Germline CDR1 and CDR2: SGHTS and YDEGEE. This chain's CDR3 is CASSHYRADEQFF. The CDR3 DNA follows: TGTGCCAGCAGCCACTACAGGGCCGATGAGCAGTTCTTC. Complete variable domain (other parts from reference TRBV5-8 and TRBJ2-1): EAGVTQSPTHLIKTRGQQATLRCSPISGHTSVYWYQQALGLGLQFLLWYDEGEERNRGNFPPRFSGRQFPNYSSELNVNALELEDSALYLCASSHYRADEQFFGPGTRLTVL.

This chain uses TRBV9 with TRBJ2-1, with 9 bases aligning to TRBD2. In germline, CDR1 is SGDLS, CDR2 YYNGEE. The CDR3 totals 17 residues. Germline trimming cut 0 bases from V and 8 bases from J; bases unmatched to any gene: 12. The CDR3 nucleotides are TGTGCCAGCAGCGTAGACGAGCTAGCGGGAACAGAAGATGAGCAGTTCTTC. This translates into CASSVDELAGTEDEQFF.

The chain links TRBV7-6 to TRBJ2-2; no clear D gene. The ends were cut back, 0 bases at V and 2 bases at J, with 10 bases in the middle. The CDR3 covers 16 residues. Germline CDR1 is SGHVS and CDR2 is FNYEAQ. CDR3 protein: CASSLARSFNTGELFF. The CDR3 DNA reads TGTGCCAGCAGCTTAGCGCGCAGCTTCAACACCGGGGAGCTGTTTTTT. Full variable domain (outside the CDR3, taken from reference TRBV7-6 and TRBJ2-2): GAGVSQSPRYKVTKRGQDVALRCDPISGHVSLYWYRQALGQGPEFLTYFNYEAQQDKSGLPNDRFSAERPEGSISTLTIQRTEQRDSAMYRCASSLARSFNTGELFFGEGSRLTVL.

V gene TRBV12-5 combines with J gene TRBJ2-3, with TRBD2 matching 10 bases. V trimming: 6 bases; J trimming: 0 bases; junction bases outside the gene matches: 9. This CDR3 comprises 17 residues. Germline V gives CDR1 LGHNT, CDR2 FRNRAP. CDR3 DNA: TGTGCTAGTGGATCGCCTCTAGCGGGAGCAAGCACAGATACGCAGTATTTT. As protein: CASGSPLAGASTDTQYF.

The count of this clonotype is one. This chain connects TRBV29-1 to TRBJ1-3; D remains ambiguous. V was trimmed by 3 bases and J by 4 bases, leaving 13 bases between them. CDR3 length: 14 residues. Germline CDR1 SQVTM, CDR2 ANQGSEA. The CDR3 here is CSVENPRGGNTIYF. The CDR3, as DNA: TGCAGCGTTGAGAATCCCCGAGGCGGAAACACCATATATTTT.

This clonotype has only a few counts. The chain couples TRBV18 to TRBJ2-1, with 8 bases aligning to TRBD1. V trimming: 2 bases; J trimming: 2 bases; junction bases outside the gene matches: 5. The CDR3 consists of 16 residues. Germline lookup yields CDR1 KGHSH and CDR2 LQKENI. The CDR3 DNA reads TGTGCCAGCTCACCAGACAGGGGTCAACCCTACAATGAGCAGTTCTTC. Encoded protein: CASSPDRGQPYNEQFF.

This clonotype appeared a few times. The rearrangement uses TRBV7-3 and TRBJ1-6; D is unresolved. Trimming shortened V by 1 base and J by 10 bases, and 14 bases separated the two germline ends. The length of the CDR3 is 15 residues. Germline lookup yields CDR1 SGHTA and CDR2 FQGTGA. CDR3 in DNA: TGTGCCAGCAGCTTAATTGGCGGGGTGCGATCACCCCTCCACTTT. Its protein product is CASSLIGGVRSPLHF. Filled out from reference TRBV7-3 and TRBJ1-6, the complete variable domain reads GAGVSQTPSNKVTEKGKYVELRCDPISGHTALYWYRQSLGQGPEFLIYFQGTGAADDSGLPNDRFFAVRPEGSVSTLKIQRTERGDSAVYLCASSLIGGVRSPLHFGNGTRLTVT.

This chain uses TRBV6-1 with TRBJ2-1, with 9 nucleotides matching TRBD2. The germline V gene encodes CDR1 MNHNS and CDR2 SASEGT. CDR3 length: 18 amino acids. V lost 3 bases and J lost 9; bases outside the gene matches: 18. CDR3 in DNA: TGTGCCAGCAGTGATGCCCCCGCTGGCGGGAGGGCCAGCGGTGAGCAGTTCTTC. Amino acid sequence: CASSDAPAGGRASGEQFF.

The chain combines TRBV29-1 with TRBJ1-1; tentative D call: TRBD1 (5 bases). CDR3 length equals 14 residues. Trimming stripped 4 bases from V and 0 bases from J, with 12 bases between. Germline CDR1 is SQVTM and CDR2 is ANQGSEA. The chain's CDR3 is CSVGGDRLNTEAFF. The CDR3 nucleotides read TGCAGCGTTGGTGGAGACAGATTGAACACTGAAGCTTTCTTT.

This clonotype was counted at least ten times. The genes are TRBV20-1 and TRBJ2-1; 7 bases align to TRBD2. Germline V gene sequence: CDR1 DFQATT, CDR2 SNEGSKA (reference sequence). The V segment lost 3 bases and the J segment 5 bases; nucleotides outside the gene matches: 7. CDR3 length: 14 amino acids. The CDR3 region has the DNA TGCAGTGCTAGTTTACTAGCGAACAACAATGAGCAGTTCTTC. Amino acid sequence: CSASLLANNNEQFF.

This chain connects TRBV20-1 to TRBJ2-1; no firm D call. V gave up 0 bases and J gave up 0 bases, with 9 bases separating them. The CDR3 sequence is 15 residues long. CDR1 DFQATT and CDR2 SNEGSKA come from the germline V gene (reference sequence). The CDR3 is CSARDPKSSYNEQFF. Written as DNA, the CDR3 is TGCAGTGCTAGAGACCCTAAGAGCTCCTACAATGAGCAGTTCTTC.

The sample holds many counts of this clonotype. The rearrangement uses TRBV2 and TRBJ2-3; D call uncertain. In germline, CDR1 is SNHLY, CDR2 FYNNEI. The CDR3 loop spans 13 amino acids. V was trimmed by 6 bases and J by 2 bases, leaving 9 bases between them. This CDR3 reads CASRATDTDTQYF. Here the CDR3 DNA reads TGTGCCAGCAGGGCTACCGACACAGATACGCAGTATTTT.

This clonotype was observed many times. The rearrangement joins TRBV30 to TRBJ2-3, with D possibly matching TRBD1 (6 bases). Germline CDR1 GTSNPN, CDR2 SVGIG (reference sequence). This CDR3 contains 15 residues. Trimming took 0 bases from V and 3 from J, leaving 13 bases between them. CDR3 DNA: TGTGCCTGGAGTGTCACAGGGCGAACTACAGATACGCAGTATTTT. Protein: CAWSVTGRTTDTQYF.